The present T cell receptor (beta chain) was sequenced within a study of shared clonotypes between healthy human individuals. CDR1 and CDR2 (germline): SGHTA, FQGNSA. V lost 2 bases and J lost 2; bases outside the gene matches: 4. The CDR3 has 18 amino acids. Using immunoSEQ multiplex PCR, the repertoire was profiled, and TCRdb retains in-frame clones only, with some absent. The table records a few hundred thousand clones, about 96% of them present only once. The sample taken for sequencing was memory CD8+ T cells sorted from blood. Sample subset: CD45RO+ cells pooled with CCR7-negative TemRA cells. V and J are TRBV7-2 and TRBJ2-1, with 15 nucleotides matching TRBD2. This TCR was recovered from a man aged 30-40 years in good health. The CDR3 region has the DNA TGTGCCAGCAGCTTACCCGGACTAGCGGGAGGGCCCTACAATGAGCAGTTCTTC. Amino acids: CASSLPGLAGGPYNEQFF.